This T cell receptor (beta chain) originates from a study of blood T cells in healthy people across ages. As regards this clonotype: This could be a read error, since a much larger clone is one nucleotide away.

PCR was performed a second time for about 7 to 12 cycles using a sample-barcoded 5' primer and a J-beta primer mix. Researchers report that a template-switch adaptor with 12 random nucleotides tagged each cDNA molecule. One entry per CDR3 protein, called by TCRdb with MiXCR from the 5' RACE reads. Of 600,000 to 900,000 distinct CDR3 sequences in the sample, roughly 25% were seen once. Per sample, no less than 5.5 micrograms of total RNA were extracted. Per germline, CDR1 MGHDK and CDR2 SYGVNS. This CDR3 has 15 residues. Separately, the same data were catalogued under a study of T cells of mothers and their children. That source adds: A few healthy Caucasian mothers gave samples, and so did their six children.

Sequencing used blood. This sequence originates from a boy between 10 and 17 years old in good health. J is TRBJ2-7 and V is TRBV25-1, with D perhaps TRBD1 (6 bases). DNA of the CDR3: TGTGCCAGCAGTGCTCGGGACACCTCCTACTACGAGCAGTGCTTC. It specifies CASSARDTSYYEQCF.